This passage covers 32 T cell receptor beta chains from one sample sequenced in a study of shared clonotypes between healthy human individuals (dated by TCRdb to about 2020). Library creation used the immunoSEQ multiplex PCR assay. TCRdb limited this immuneACCESS table to in-frame rearrangements with V and J called. A share of clones is missing; checked studies link under half to unresolved V genes, and the rest is unexplained. This sample has 1.5 million to 2.5 million clones in its table, and approximately 94% of those were observed once. Of the sample, under 1.5% is held by the ten largest clones. For the CD8 naive samples, CD45RO-negative cells were positively selected for CCR7, yielding a CD45RA+CCR7+ population from which TemRA cells were excluded. The source material was naive CD8+ T cells sorted from blood. Sample cell subset or site, as interpreted from the label and publication: CD45RA+CCR7+. All receptors derive from a man between 18 and 29 years old in good health.

The V gene is TRBV6-1, the J gene TRBJ1-2; TRBD1 matches 11 bases. V lost 5 bases to trimming and J lost 13 bases; unmatched junction nucleotides: 6. The CDR3 extends over 12 amino acids. The V gene's germline CDR1 is MNHNS and CDR2 SASEGT. DNA of the CDR3: TGTGCCAGCAGTCCGGGACAGGGGGTATCCACCTTC. Its protein product is CASSPGQGVSTF.

Comment on this clone: Other DNA sequences in the sample encode the same CDR3. The V call is TRBV30, the J call TRBJ1-1; D is possibly TRBD1 (6 bases). This CDR3 spans 13 amino acids. Germline-derived CDR1 and CDR2 are GTSNPN and SVGIG (reference sequence). The ends were cut back, 0 bases at V and 4 bases at J, with 9 bases in the middle. Here the CDR3 DNA reads TGTGCCTGGAGTGTACTAGGGGGCACTGAAGCTTTCTTT. Amino acid sequence: CAWSVLGGTEAFF.

This clone was seen just once. This chain connects TRBV5-8 to TRBJ1-2; possibly TRBD1 for D (5 bases). The CDR3 is 16 amino acids. Germline assignment: CDR1 SGHTS and CDR2 YDEGEE. The V end was cut by 3 bases, the J end by 4 bases, with 19 bases between. This CDR3 is CASSSSGTDGIYGYTF. The DNA for the CDR3 is TGTGCCAGCAGCTCCTCCGGGACGGATGGCATCTATGGCTACACCTTC.

Of note for this clone: Other nucleotide sequences in the sample specify the same CDR3. The CDR3 bases are TGTGCCAGCAGTTACTCGGGACCAGACTACGAGCAGTACTTC. Residues: CASSYSGPDYEQYF. The chain joins TRBV6-5 to TRBJ2-7, with D perhaps TRBD1 or TRBD2 (5 bases each). CDR3 length equals 14 residues. Germline V lookup: CDR1 MNHEY, CDR2 SVGAGI. Trimming left V 0 bases short and J 3 bases short, with 9 bases between.

The rearrangement links TRBV28 to TRBJ2-7; TRBD1 might be the D (6 bases). The CDR3 consists of 12 residues. V dropped 5 bases and J dropped 2 bases, with 7 bases sitting between them. The germline V gene encodes CDR1 MDHEN and CDR2 SYDVKM. CDR3 protein: CASSPGAYEQYF. The DNA for the CDR3 is TGTGCCAGCAGTCCAGGGGCCTACGAGCAGTACTTC.

The chain is built from TRBV7-9 and TRBJ2-3; D unresolved. Germline lookup yields CDR1 SEHNR and CDR2 FQNEAQ (reference sequence). The CDR3 is 14 residues long. V was cut by 4 bases and J by 4 bases, with 12 bases left in between. CDR3 DNA: TGTGCCAGCAGCTCGGAAAGGTCCCCAGATACGCAGTATTTT. It encodes CASSSERSPDTQYF.

Comment on this clone: In the same sample, other DNA sequences code for this CDR3. The chain uses TRBV27 and TRBJ1-1; D gene unclear. The length of the CDR3 is 13 residues. The V gene lost 3 bases and the J gene lost 1 base, with 6 bases spanning the gap. From germline, CDR1 is MNHEY and CDR2 SMNVEV (reference sequence). CDR3 DNA: TGTGCCAGCAGTTTGGAGACGAACACTGAAGCTTTCTTT. As protein: CASSLETNTEAFF.

In regard to this clone: The sample holds other DNA sequences that translate to the same CDR3. The chain combines TRBV7-9 with TRBJ2-7, with 10 bases that match TRBD1. V was clipped by 4 bases and J by 5 bases; unmatched bases: 5. The CDR3 is 14 amino acids. In germline, CDR1 is SEHNR, CDR2 FQNEAQ (reference sequence). CDR3 protein: CASSSWDRGDEQYF. The DNA of the CDR3 is TGTGCCAGCAGCTCTTGGGACAGGGGAGACGAGCAGTACTTC.

V and J are TRBV15 and TRBJ1-4; D ambiguous. Germline V gene sequence: CDR1 LNHNV, CDR2 YYDKDF (reference sequence). The CDR3 loop spans 13 amino acids. Trimming cost V 2 bases and J 12 bases, with 13 bases left between them. The CDR3 spells CATSRSRVEELFF. In DNA, the CDR3 is TGTGCCACCAGCAGATCCCGAGTAGAGGAACTGTTTTTT.

This rearrangement joins TRBV19 to TRBJ2-1; D gene uncertain. The germline CDR1 and CDR2 sequences are LNHDA and SQIVND (reference sequence). Trimming removed 5 bases from V and 7 bases from J, with 9 bases in between. This CDR3 is built from 12 residues. The CDR3 DNA sequence: TGTGCCAGTAGTCACCAAGGGAATGAGCAGTTCTTC. Its translation is CASSHQGNEQFF.

About this clone: Other DNA sequences from this sample encode an identical CDR3 as well. The gene calls are TRBV5-4 and TRBJ2-1, with no clear D. Germline CDR1 is SGHNT and CDR2 is YYREEE (reference sequence). V was cut by 0 bases and J by 0 bases, with 4 bases left in between. The CDR3 length is 14 residues. The CDR3 here is CASSLGGSYNEQFF. CDR3 DNA: TGTGCCAGCAGCTTGGGCGGCTCCTACAATGAGCAGTTCTTC. The full variable domain, completed using reference TRBV5-4 and TRBJ2-1, is ETGVTQSPTHLIKTRGQQVTLRCSSQSGHNTVSWYQQALGQGPQFIFQYYREEENGRGNFPPRFSGLQFPNYSSELNVNALELDDSALYLCASSLGGSYNEQFFGPGTRLTVL.

The chain employs TRBV2 and TRBJ1-5, with 9 bases lining up with TRBD1. CDR3 size: 16 residues. CDR1 SNHLY and CDR2 FYNNEI come from the germline V gene. The trim removed 4 bases at V and 0 bases at J, leaving 4 bases unmatched. The CDR3 region has the DNA TGTGCCAGCAGTGGGGACAGGGAATATAGCAATCAGCCCCAGCATTTT. Protein product: CASSGDREYSNQPQHF. The full variable domain, with the rest looked up from reference TRBV2 and TRBJ1-5, is EPEVTQTPSHQVTQMGQEVILRCVPISNHLYFYWYRQILGQKVEFLVSFYNNEISEKSEIFDDQFSVERPDGSNFTLKIRSTKLEDSAMYFCASSGDREYSNQPQHFGDGTRLSIL.

This chain connects TRBV5-8 to TRBJ2-7, with D possibly being TRBD1 (6 bases). Germline V gene sequence: CDR1 SGHTS, CDR2 YDEGEE. V was clipped by 3 bases and J by 5 bases, with 15 bases between them. This CDR3 contains 14 residues. This CDR3 is CASSSLTGGHEQYF. CDR3 bases: TGTGCCAGCAGCTCGTTGACAGGAGGCCACGAGCAGTACTTC.

This clone has just one count. J is TRBJ1-1 and V is TRBV18; the match to TRBD1 covers 9 bases. The V and J ends lost 2 bases and 0 bases, in that order; junction bases with no gene match: 7. CDR3 size: 17 residues. Germline V gene data show CDR1 as KGHSH and CDR2 as LQKENI. DNA for the CDR3: TGTGCCAGCTCACCAACCCGGGACAGGGTTGTGAACACTGAAGCTTTCTTT. Translating it yields CASSPTRDRVVNTEAFF.

About this clone: At the DNA level, this CDR3 is encoded by other sequences in the same sample as well. The V and J genes are TRBV4-3 and TRBJ2-1; D might be TRBD2 (5 bases). Per germline, CDR1 LGHNA and CDR2 YSLEER. Trimming removed 0 bases from V and 3 bases from J, with 12 bases in between. There are 16 residues in the CDR3. The CDR3 sequence: CASSQDRSGGYNEQFF. CDR3 in DNA: TGCGCCAGCAGCCAAGATCGGAGCGGAGGCTACAATGAGCAGTTCTTC.

The rearrangement uses TRBV13 and TRBJ2-3; D remains ambiguous. The CDR3 extends over 15 amino acids. Germline V gives CDR1 PRHDT, CDR2 FYEKMQ (reference sequence). V lost 4 bases to trimming and J lost 0 bases, with 11 bases between them. The CDR3 is CASSSTYPSTDTQYF. The CDR3 bases are TGTGCCAGCAGCTCGACCTACCCTAGCACAGATACGCAGTATTTT.

The chain recombines TRBV7-9 with TRBJ2-1; D uncertain. This CDR3 contains 11 residues. Germline V lookup: CDR1 SEHNR, CDR2 FQNEAQ (reference sequence). V gave up 5 bases and J gave up 5 bases, with 4 bases separating them. CDR3 nucleotides: TGTGCCAGCAGCCCCCACAATGAGCAGTTCTTC. Translating it yields CASSPHNEQFF. The complete variable domain, with remaining parts taken from reference TRBV7-9 and TRBJ2-1, reads DTGVSQNPRHKITKRGQNVTFRCDPISEHNRLYWYRQTLGQGPEFLTYFQNEAQLEKSRLLSDRFSAERPKGSFSTLEIQRTEQGDSAMYLCASSPHNEQFFGPGTRLTVL.

The rearrangement links TRBV5-6 to TRBJ2-7; D gene uncertain. Germline CDR1 is SGHDT and CDR2 is YYEEEE. The CDR3 loop spans 13 amino acids. Trimming shortened V by 0 bases and J by 9 bases, and 13 bases separated the two germline ends. The CDR3 DNA reads as TGTGCCAGCAGCTTGGGGACGGTAAACGGGCAGTACTTC. This encodes CASSLGTVNGQYF.

The J gene is TRBJ1-1, the V gene TRBV15; the match to TRBD1 covers 8 bases. The trim removed 0 bases at V and 2 bases at J, leaving 5 bases unmatched. Germline lookup yields CDR1 LNHNV and CDR2 YYDKDF (reference sequence). There are 16 residues in the CDR3. As DNA, the CDR3 is TGTGCCACCAGCAGAGATCACGGACAGGGCAACACTGAAGCTTTCTTT. Protein sequence: CATSRDHGQGNTEAFF.

The chain recombines TRBV2 with TRBJ2-7; 7 positions match TRBD1. Unmatched junction bases numbered 13, after V lost 5 bases and J lost 6 bases. The length of the CDR3 is 15 residues. Germline CDR1 and CDR2: SNHLY and FYNNEI. CDR3: CASSKGTDPWSEQYF. DNA for the CDR3: TGTGCCAGCAGTAAAGGGACAGACCCGTGGTCCGAGCAGTACTTC.

The DNA for the CDR3 is TGTGCCGGGGCAGAACCAGACCACGAGCAGTACTTC. As protein: CAGAEPDHEQYF. The chain uses TRBV28 and TRBJ2-7, with D maybe TRBD1 (5 bases). The CDR3 is made up of 12 amino acids. V lost 11 bases and J lost 5, with 16 bases in between. Per the germline V gene, CDR1 is MDHEN and CDR2 is SYDVKM.

V usage is TRBV14 and J usage is TRBJ2-1; perhaps TRBD1 as D (6 bases). This CDR3 comprises 15 residues. V lost 0 bases and J 8 bases, leaving 14 bases between the germline ends. CDR1 and CDR2 from the germline V gene are SGHDN and FVKESK. The CDR3: CASSQEYRDGDEQFF. CDR3 nucleotides: TGTGCCAGCAGCCAAGAGTACAGGGACGGAGATGAGCAGTTCTTC.

This chain connects TRBV7-8 to TRBJ2-5; TRBD2 matches at 11 bases. CDR3 length equals 16 residues. V was clipped by 0 bases and J by 1 base; unmatched bases: 1. Germline CDR1 SGHVS, CDR2 FQNEAQ. CDR3 amino acids: CASSLALAGGQETQYF. The CDR3 DNA sequence: TGTGCCAGCAGCTTAGCGCTAGCGGGGGGCCAAGAGACCCAGTACTTC.

The CDR3 coding sequence is TGTGCCAGTAGTGCGCAGGACAGCTACAATCAGCCCCAGCATTTT. Its translation: CASSAQDSYNQPQHF. The chain links TRBV19 to TRBJ1-5, with D perhaps TRBD1 (6 bases). The V gene lost 5 bases and the J gene lost 3 bases, with 14 bases spanning the gap. This CDR3 contains 15 residues. Looked up from germline, CDR1 is LNHDA and CDR2 is SQIVND (reference sequence).

This chain uses TRBV27 with TRBJ1-5; D call uncertain. Germline V gene lookup returns CDR1 MNHEY and CDR2 SMNVEV (reference sequence). V lost 2 bases, J lost 0 bases, and 8 bases lay in between. The CDR3 consists of 15 residues. The chain's CDR3 is CASSLRPVSNQPQHF. The CDR3 DNA reads as TGTGCCAGCAGTTTAAGGCCTGTTAGCAATCAGCCCCAGCATTTT.

The chain uses TRBV5-4 and TRBJ2-1, with TRBD2 identical over 8 bases. There are 15 residues in the CDR3. V gave up 6 bases and J gave up 2 bases; unmatched junction bases: 7. Germline assignment: CDR1 SGHNT and CDR2 YYREEE (reference sequence). The CDR3 region is CASTGREVPYNEQFF. CDR3 DNA sequence: TGTGCCAGCACGGGGCGGGAGGTCCCCTACAATGAGCAGTTCTTC.

This chain connects TRBV19 to TRBJ2-1; the D gene is possibly TRBD2 (6 bases). V was trimmed by 5 bases and J by 11 bases, leaving 16 bases between them. Germline CDR1 and CDR2: LNHDA and SQIVND (reference sequence). The CDR3 is 13 amino acids. CDR3 sequence reads: CASSSLAELKQFF. Written as DNA, the CDR3 is TGTGCCAGTAGTTCACTAGCAGAGCTCAAGCAGTTCTTC.

Remarks on this clone: In the same sample, other DNA sequences code for this CDR3. V usage is TRBV5-6 and J usage is TRBJ1-2; TRBD1 might be the D (6 bases). This CDR3 is built from 13 residues. V was shortened by 0 bases and J by 8 bases, with 11 bases between the two germline ends. From germline, CDR1 is SGHDT and CDR2 YYEEEE. The CDR3, as DNA: TGTGCCAGCAGCTTGGGAGGGGGAGACGGCTACACCTTC. This gives the protein CASSLGGGDGYTF.

This clone has a single count. V is TRBV7-9 and J is TRBJ1-1; D gene uncertain. Trimming pared 5 bases from V and 0 bases from J, leaving 7 bases between. Germline V gene data show CDR1 as SEHNR and CDR2 as FQNEAQ (reference sequence). There are 13 residues in the CDR3. The CDR3 here is CASSPVVNTEAFF. The CDR3 coding sequence is TGTGCCAGCAGCCCAGTCGTGAACACTGAAGCTTTCTTT.

The J gene is TRBJ2-1, the V gene TRBV5-6, with D unclear. V was clipped by 4 bases and J by 12 bases, with 20 bases between them. This CDR3 region has 14 residues. Per the germline V gene, CDR1 is SGHDT and CDR2 is YYEEEE. The CDR3 here is CASSPGAGWMRQFF. For the CDR3, the DNA is TGTGCCAGCAGCCCCGGAGCAGGTTGGATGCGGCAGTTCTTC.

The sample holds one count of this clone. The CDR3 DNA reads as TGTGCCAGCAGTCAACAGGACTACGAGCAGTACTTC. Its protein is CASSQQDYEQYF. The chain carries TRBV5-6 and TRBJ2-7; D might be TRBD1 (5 bases). Per the germline V gene, CDR1 is SGHDT and CDR2 is YYEEEE. The CDR3 is 12 residues long. Trimming took off 5 bases at V and 3 bases at J, with 9 bases between the two ends.

This clone was recorded only once. CDR3 loop: CASSLGGTSYNEQFF. CDR3 DNA sequence: TGTGCCAGCAGCCTCGGGGGGACATCCTACAATGAGCAGTTCTTC. The J gene is TRBJ2-1, the V gene TRBV9, with a possible D match to TRBD2 (7 bases). The CDR3 contains 15 residues. The V end lost 4 bases, the J end lost 1 base, and 12 bases lay between the germline ends. The germline CDR1 and CDR2 sequences are SGDLS and YYNGEE.